This T cell receptor (beta chain) was profiled in a study of T cell responses to AZD1222 COVID-19 vaccine. The CDR3 is 18 amino acids. The V gene's germline CDR1 is SGHVS and CDR2 FQNEAQ. V was trimmed by 5 bases and J by 0 bases, leaving 20 bases between them. General study findings and limits: In the spike-specific TCR repertoire, nearly half reportedly target unmutated variant regions. Recipients of two AZD1222 doses showed rising Spike-specific TCR breadth and depth. Donors skewed white British and female; clonal diversity was possibly underestimated. After the peak T cell response, and only then, were repertoires sampled.

Repertoires were generated with immunoSEQ multiplex PCR, while TCRdb's copy carries only in-frame clones and drops some. Of some 92,000 clones listed, approximately 89% are singletons. Of note for this clone: Antigen specificity is unknown.

This rearrangement joins TRBV7-8 to TRBJ1-5; tentatively, D is TRBD1 (5 bases). The clonotype was recovered from an adult in good health. Source: peripheral blood, taken on day 0 of MenACWY control vaccination. This CDR3 reads CASSQRGRGGNSNQPQHF. CDR3 DNA sequence: TGTGCCAGCAGCCAGCGGGGTCGGGGGGGAAATAGCAATCAGCCCCAGCATTTT.